The 5 T cell receptor beta chains below were found in one sample sequenced in a study of T cell responses to AZD1222 COVID-19 vaccine. Data came from immunoSEQ multiplex PCR; TCRdb stores just in-frame clones and leaves some out. There are 90,000 to 120,000 clones in the sample; about 86% occur only once, and 3.3% lies in the top ten. Sequences were derived from peripheral blood, sampled on day 0 of AZD1222 vaccination. The source of these receptors is an adult in good health.

The chain carries TRBV6-5 and TRBJ1-5; the D gene is possibly TRBD1 (6 bases). The CDR3 sequence is 16 residues long. In germline, CDR1 is MNHEY, CDR2 SVGAGI. V lost 2 bases, J lost 2 bases, and 13 bases lay in between. CDR3 coding DNA: TGTGCCAGCAGTTACGGGGGGGCAGTCGGCAATCAGCCCCAGCATTTT. Its translation is CASSYGGAVGNQPQHF.

The rearrangement links TRBV30 to TRBJ1-2, with TRBD1 identical over 9 bases. Trimming cost V 0 bases and J 7 bases; bases outside gene matches: 6. From germline, CDR1 is GTSNPN and CDR2 SVGIG (reference sequence). CDR3 size: 14 residues. Here the CDR3 DNA reads TGTGCCTGGAGTGTAGACAGGGGGGATGGTGGCTACACCTTC. Amino acid sequence: CAWSVDRGDGGYTF.

This rearrangement joins TRBV7-2 to TRBJ2-7, with a possible D match to TRBD2 (6 bases). This CDR3 is 13 amino acids long. The germline gives CDR1 SGHTA, CDR2 FQGNSA. V lost 2 bases and J lost 7, with 12 bases in between. The CDR3 nucleotides are TGTGCCAGCAGCTTATGGGCAGGGAGGGAGCAGTACTTC. This gives the protein CASSLWAGREQYF.

The chain is built from TRBV5-1 and TRBJ2-2, with 8 positions matching TRBD1. This CDR3 comprises 16 residues. Germline-derived CDR1 and CDR2 are SGHRS and YFSETQ. V lost 0 bases to trimming and J lost 2 bases; unmatched junction nucleotides: 3. The CDR3 reads CASSLEAGGNTGELFF. Written as DNA, the CDR3 is TGCGCCAGCAGCTTGGAGGCAGGGGGCAACACCGGGGAGCTGTTTTTT. Supplemented by reference TRBV5-1 and TRBJ2-2, the full variable domain reads KAGVTQTPRYLIKTRGQQVTLSCSPISGHRSVSWYQQTPGQGLQFLFEYFSETQRNKGNFPGRFSGRQFSNSRSEMNVSTLELGDSALYLCASSLEAGGNTGELFFGEGSRLTVL.

V and J are TRBV19 and TRBJ1-4; 7 bases are shared with TRBD1. CDR3 length: 14 amino acids. Germline-derived CDR1 and CDR2 are LNHDA and SQIVND (reference sequence). V lost 3 bases, J lost 7 bases, and 5 bases stayed unmatched. The CDR3: CASSMDRSAEKLFF. CDR3 bases: TGTGCCAGTAGTATGGACAGGTCAGCTGAAAAACTGTTTTTT.